Below, 10 T cell receptor beta chains from the same sample are listed, as sequenced in a study of T cells in Graves' hyperthyroidism and ophthalmopathy. Using RNA transcripts as the source, TCR beta CDR3 regions were amplified. Researchers ran a first-round RT-PCR on the TCR CDR3 using the HTBI primer set. A single record per CDR3 protein comes from TCRdb applying MiXCR to the multiplex PCR reads. The sample lists around 540,000 distinct CDR3 sequences, 15% to 20% occurring once. The source material was blood. All receptors come from a young woman with Graves' ophthalmopathy.

This clonotype was seen a few times. The CDR3, as DNA: TGTGCCAGCGGGGGTGATGGCAATCAGCCCCAGCATTTT. It is translated as CASGGDGNQPQHF. The chain joins TRBV2 to TRBJ1-5, with a tentative D call TRBD1 (5 bases). Trimming pared 8 bases from V and 2 bases from J, leaving 10 bases between. The germline V gene encodes CDR1 SNHLY and CDR2 FYNNEI. CDR3 length: 13 amino acids.

The chain couples TRBV7-2 to TRBJ1-4, with 7 bases matching TRBD1. The trim removed 5 bases at V and 4 bases at J, leaving 7 bases unmatched. Germline CDR1 and CDR2: SGHTA and FQGNSA. There are 15 residues in the CDR3. CDR3 sequence reads: CASSIAGTVNEKLFF. Written as DNA, the CDR3 is TGTGCCAGCAGCATCGCCGGGACAGTTAATGAAAAACTGTTTTTT.

J is TRBJ2-5 and V is TRBV20-1; 8 bases align to TRBD2. The CDR3 sequence is 12 residues long. Germline CDR1 is DFQATT and CDR2 is SNEGSKA (reference sequence). Germline trimming cut 8 bases from V and 4 bases from J; bases unmatched to any gene: 6. CDR3 sequence (DNA): TGCAGTTCGGGACTAGGAGGAGAGACCCAGTACTTC. Translation gives CSSGLGGETQYF.

At least ten counts were recorded for this clonotype. V and J are TRBV10-2 and TRBJ1-5; no firm D call. Germline CDR1 reads WSHSY; CDR2 reads SAAADI. Trimming pared 3 bases from V and 4 bases from J, leaving 7 bases between. There are 13 residues in the CDR3. The CDR3: CASSERENQPQHF. In DNA, the CDR3 is TGCGCCAGCAGTGAAAGGGAAAATCAGCCCCAGCATTTT.

This clonotype was observed many times. The V and J genes are TRBV2 and TRBJ2-5; D ambiguous. Germline CDR1 reads SNHLY; CDR2 reads FYNNEI. Trimming removed 7 bases at V and 5 bases at J, with 11 bases between. CDR3 size: 12 residues. CDR3 nucleotide sequence: TGTGCCAGCACCGGGCGGTGGGAGACCCAGTACTTC. Translation: CASTGRWETQYF.

This clonotype came up many times. J is TRBJ2-3 and V is TRBV15; a weak D match, TRBD2 (5 bases). The V end was cut by 0 bases, the J end by 0 bases, with 13 bases between. Germline CDR1 reads LNHNV; CDR2 reads YYDKDF (reference sequence). CDR3 length equals 17 residues. In nucleotides, the CDR3 is TGTGCCACCAGCAGAGATTTGTGGCGGGCAAGCACAGATACGCAGTATTTT. Protein sequence: CATSRDLWRASTDTQYF.

This clonotype was detected only a few times. The rearrangement uses TRBV7-8 and TRBJ2-2; the D is unclear. The germline V gene encodes CDR1 SGHVS and CDR2 FQNEAQ. The CDR3 spans 14 residues. Between the trimmed V and J ends, which lost 4 bases and 5 bases, there was a span of 11 bases. The CDR3 spells CASSSLLGTGELFF. Here the CDR3 DNA reads TGTGCCAGCAGCTCCCTGTTAGGGACCGGGGAGCTGTTTTTT. Full variable domain (outside the CDR3, taken from reference TRBV7-8 and TRBJ2-2): GAGVSQSPRYKVAKRGQDVALRCDPISGHVSLFWYQQALGQGPEFLTYFQNEAQLDKSGLPSDRFFAERPEGSVSTLKIQRTQQEDSAVYLCASSSLLGTGELFFGEGSRLTVL.

This clonotype was detected ten times or more. The rearrangement links TRBV20-1 to TRBJ2-1; 10 positions match TRBD2. CDR1 and CDR2 from the germline V gene are DFQATT and SNEGSKA (reference sequence). The J segment lost 5 bases and the V segment lost 3 bases, leaving 4 bases of the junction unmatched. This CDR3 has 14 residues. In DNA form, the CDR3 reads TGCAGTGCTAGTCGTCTAGCGGGAGACAATGAGCAGTTCTTC. It codes for CSASRLAGDNEQFF.

This clonotype was recorded a few times. The chain is built from TRBV6-1 and TRBJ1-4, with D unclear. The germline V gene has CDR1 MNHNS and CDR2 SASEGT. The CDR3 is made up of 17 amino acids. Trimming shortened V by 6 bases and J by 7 bases, and 24 bases separated the two germline ends. The DNA of the CDR3 is TGTGCCAGCAGGCACGGGTCGGTGGCAGTCGAAGGTGAAAAACTGTTTTTT. Translation: CASRHGSVAVEGEKLFF.

In its sample, this clonotype was seen many times. The chain uses TRBV6-1 and TRBJ1-2, with D uncertain. The CDR3 spans 15 residues. Germline V gives CDR1 MNHNS, CDR2 SASEGT. V was pared by 2 bases and J by 0 bases, with 10 bases between. In DNA form, the CDR3 reads TGTGCCAGCAGTGAAAAGGGCAGAGCTAACTATGGCTACACCTTC. Translating gives CASSEKGRANYGYTF.